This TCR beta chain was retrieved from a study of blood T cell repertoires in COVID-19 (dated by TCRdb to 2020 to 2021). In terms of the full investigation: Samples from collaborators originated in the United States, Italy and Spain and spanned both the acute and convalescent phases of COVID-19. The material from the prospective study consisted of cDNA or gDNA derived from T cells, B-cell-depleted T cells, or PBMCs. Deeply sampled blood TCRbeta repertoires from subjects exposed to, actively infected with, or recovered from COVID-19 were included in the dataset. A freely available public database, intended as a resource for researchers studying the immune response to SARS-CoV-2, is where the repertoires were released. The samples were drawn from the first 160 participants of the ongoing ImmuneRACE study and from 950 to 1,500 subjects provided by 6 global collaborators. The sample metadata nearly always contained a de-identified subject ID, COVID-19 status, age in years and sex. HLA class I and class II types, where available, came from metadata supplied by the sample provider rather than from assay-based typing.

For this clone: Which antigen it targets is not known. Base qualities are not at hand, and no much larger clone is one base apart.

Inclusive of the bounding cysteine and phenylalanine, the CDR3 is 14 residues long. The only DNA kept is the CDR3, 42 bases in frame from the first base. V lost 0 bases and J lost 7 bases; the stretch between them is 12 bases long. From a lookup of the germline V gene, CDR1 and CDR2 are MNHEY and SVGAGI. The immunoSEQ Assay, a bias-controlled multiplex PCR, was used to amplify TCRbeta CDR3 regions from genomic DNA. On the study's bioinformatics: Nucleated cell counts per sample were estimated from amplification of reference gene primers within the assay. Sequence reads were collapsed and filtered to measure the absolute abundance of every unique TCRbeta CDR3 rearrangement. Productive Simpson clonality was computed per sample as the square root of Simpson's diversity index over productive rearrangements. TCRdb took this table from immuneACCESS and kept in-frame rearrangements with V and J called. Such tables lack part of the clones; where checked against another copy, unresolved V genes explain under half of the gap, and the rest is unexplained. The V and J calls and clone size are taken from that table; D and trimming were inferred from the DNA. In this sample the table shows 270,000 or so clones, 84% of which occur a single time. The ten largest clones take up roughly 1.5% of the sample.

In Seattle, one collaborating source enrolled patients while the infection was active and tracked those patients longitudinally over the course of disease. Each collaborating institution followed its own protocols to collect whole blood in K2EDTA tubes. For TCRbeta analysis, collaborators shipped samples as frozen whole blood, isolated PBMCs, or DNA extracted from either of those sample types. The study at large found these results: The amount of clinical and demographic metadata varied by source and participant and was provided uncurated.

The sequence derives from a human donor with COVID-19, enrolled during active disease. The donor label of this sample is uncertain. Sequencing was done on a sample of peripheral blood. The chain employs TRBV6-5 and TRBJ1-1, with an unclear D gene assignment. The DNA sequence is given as TGTGCCAGCAGTTACTCGAGGGTAAGACTTGAAGCTTTCTTT. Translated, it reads CASSYSRVRLEAFF.